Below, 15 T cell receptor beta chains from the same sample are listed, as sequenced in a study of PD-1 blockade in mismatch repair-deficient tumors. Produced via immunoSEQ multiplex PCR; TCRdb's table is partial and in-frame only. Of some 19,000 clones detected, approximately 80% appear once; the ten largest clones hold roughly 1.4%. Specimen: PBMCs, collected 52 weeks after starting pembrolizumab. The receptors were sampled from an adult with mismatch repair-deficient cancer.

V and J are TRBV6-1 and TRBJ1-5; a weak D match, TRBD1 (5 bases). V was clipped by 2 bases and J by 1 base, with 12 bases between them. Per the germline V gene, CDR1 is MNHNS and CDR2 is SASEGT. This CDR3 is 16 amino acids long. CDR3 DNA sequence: TGTGCCAGCAGTGAACGGGGGAGGGACAGCAATCAGCCCCAGCATTTT. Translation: CASSERGRDSNQPQHF.

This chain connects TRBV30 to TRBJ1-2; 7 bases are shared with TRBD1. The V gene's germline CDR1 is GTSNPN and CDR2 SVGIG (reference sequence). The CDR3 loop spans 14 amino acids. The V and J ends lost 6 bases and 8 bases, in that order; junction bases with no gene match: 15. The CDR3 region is CACPAIHRQGGYTF. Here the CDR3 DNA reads TGTGCCTGCCCCGCAATTCACAGACAGGGCGGCTACACCTTC.

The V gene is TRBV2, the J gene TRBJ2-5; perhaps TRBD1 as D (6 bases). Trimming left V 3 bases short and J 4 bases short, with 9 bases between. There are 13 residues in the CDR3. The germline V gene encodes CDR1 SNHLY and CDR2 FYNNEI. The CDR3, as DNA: TGTGCCAGCAGTGACAACAGGGTAGAGACCCAGTACTTC. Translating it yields CASSDNRVETQYF. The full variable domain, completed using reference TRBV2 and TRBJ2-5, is EPEVTQTPSHQVTQMGQEVILRCVPISNHLYFYWYRQILGQKVEFLVSFYNNEISEKSEIFDDQFSVERPDGSNFTLKIRSTKLEDSAMYFCASSDNRVETQYFGPGTRLLVL.

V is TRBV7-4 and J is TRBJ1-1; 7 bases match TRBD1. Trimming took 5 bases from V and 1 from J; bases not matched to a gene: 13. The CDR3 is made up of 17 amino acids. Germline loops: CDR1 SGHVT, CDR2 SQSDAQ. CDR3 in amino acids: CASSPGQASEENTEAFF. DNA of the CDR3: TGTGCCAGCAGCCCAGGACAGGCGTCGGAAGAGAACACTGAAGCTTTCTTT.

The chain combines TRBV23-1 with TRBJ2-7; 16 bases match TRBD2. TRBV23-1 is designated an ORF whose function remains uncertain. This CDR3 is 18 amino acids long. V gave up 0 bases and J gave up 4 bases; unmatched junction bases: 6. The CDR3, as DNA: TGCGCCAGCAGTCAATCGGGGACTAGCGGGAGGGAGTGGTACGAGCAGTACTTC. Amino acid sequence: CASSQSGTSGREWYEQYF.

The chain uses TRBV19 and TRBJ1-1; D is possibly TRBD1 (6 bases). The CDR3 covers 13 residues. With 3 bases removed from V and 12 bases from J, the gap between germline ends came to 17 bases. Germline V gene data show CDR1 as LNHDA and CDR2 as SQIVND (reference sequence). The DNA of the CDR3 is TGTGCCAGTAGTATTAGGGGGGGTCCACGTCCTTTCTTT. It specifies CASSIRGGPRPFF.

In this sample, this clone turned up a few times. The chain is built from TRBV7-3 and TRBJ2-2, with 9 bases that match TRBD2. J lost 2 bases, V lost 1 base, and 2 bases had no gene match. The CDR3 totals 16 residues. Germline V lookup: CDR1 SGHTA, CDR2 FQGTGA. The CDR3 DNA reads TGTGCCAGCAGCTTAAGGCTAGCGGGAAACACCGGGGAGCTGTTTTTT. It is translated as CASSLRLAGNTGELFF.

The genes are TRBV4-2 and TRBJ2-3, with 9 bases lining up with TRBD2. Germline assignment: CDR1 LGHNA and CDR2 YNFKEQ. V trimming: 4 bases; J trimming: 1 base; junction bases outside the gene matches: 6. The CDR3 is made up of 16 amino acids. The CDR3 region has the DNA TGTGCCAGCAGCCCGACTAGCGGAGATGGCACAGATACGCAGTATTTT. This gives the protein CASSPTSGDGTDTQYF.

CDR3 amino acids: CASSSRMGGNIQYF. In DNA, the CDR3 is TGTGCCAGCAGTTCCAGAATGGGGGGTAACATTCAGTACTTC. The rearrangement links TRBV27 to TRBJ2-4, with D possibly TRBD2 on 6 matching bases. The CDR3 runs to 14 residues. Trimming took off 4 bases at V and 7 bases at J, with 14 bases between the two ends. Germline CDR1 and CDR2: MNHEY and SMNVEV (reference sequence).

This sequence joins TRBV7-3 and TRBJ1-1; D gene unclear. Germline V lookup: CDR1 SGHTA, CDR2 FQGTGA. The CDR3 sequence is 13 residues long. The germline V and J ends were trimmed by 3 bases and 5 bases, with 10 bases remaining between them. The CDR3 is CASSFHGDTEAFF. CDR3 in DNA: TGTGCCAGCAGCTTCCACGGGGATACTGAAGCTTTCTTT.

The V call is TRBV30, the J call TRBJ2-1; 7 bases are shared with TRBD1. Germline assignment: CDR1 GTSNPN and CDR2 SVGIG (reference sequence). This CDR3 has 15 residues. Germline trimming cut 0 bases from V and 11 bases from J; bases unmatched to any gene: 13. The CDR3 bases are TGTGCCTGGAGTGTACACGAAGGGGGCGACTCAAAGCAGTTCTTC. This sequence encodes CAWSVHEGGDSKQFF. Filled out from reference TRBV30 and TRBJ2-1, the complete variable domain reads SQTIHQWPATLVQPVGSPLSLECTVEGTSNPNLYWYRQAAGRGLQLLFYSVGIGQISSEVPQNLSASRPQDRQFILSSKKLLLSDSGFYLCAWSVHEGGDSKQFFGPGTRLTVL.

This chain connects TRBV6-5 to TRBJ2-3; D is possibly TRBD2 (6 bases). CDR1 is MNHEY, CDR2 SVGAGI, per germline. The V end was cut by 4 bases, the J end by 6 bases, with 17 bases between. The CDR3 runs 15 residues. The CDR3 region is CASSFRRWGTDTQYF. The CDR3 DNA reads TGTGCCAGCAGTTTCAGGAGATGGGGGACTGATACGCAGTATTTT.

This CDR3 reads CASSLGQVPDTQYF. In nucleotides, the CDR3 is TGTGCCAGCTCACTAGGACAGGTCCCAGATACGCAGTATTTT. J is TRBJ2-3 and V is TRBV18; TRBD1 matches 7 bases. There are 14 residues in the CDR3. Trimming took 4 bases from V and 4 from J; bases not matched to a gene: 5. Germline lookup yields CDR1 KGHSH and CDR2 LQKENI.

The CDR3 DNA follows: TGCGCCAGCAGCTTGGGGACTAGCGGGAGTAGACAAGATACGCAGTATTTT. Translation: CASSLGTSGSRQDTQYF. The chain links TRBV5-1 to TRBJ2-3; the match to TRBD2 covers 13 bases. CDR1 and CDR2 (germline): SGHRS, YFSETQ. Trimming cost V 0 bases and J 5 bases; bases outside gene matches: 6. The CDR3 is 17 amino acids.

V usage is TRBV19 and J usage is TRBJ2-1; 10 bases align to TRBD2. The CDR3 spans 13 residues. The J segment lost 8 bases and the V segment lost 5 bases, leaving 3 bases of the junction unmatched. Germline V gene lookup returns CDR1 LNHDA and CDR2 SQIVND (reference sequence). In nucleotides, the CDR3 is TGTGCCAGTAGTCCCGGGACTAGCGATGAGCAGTTCTTC. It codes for CASSPGTSDEQFF.